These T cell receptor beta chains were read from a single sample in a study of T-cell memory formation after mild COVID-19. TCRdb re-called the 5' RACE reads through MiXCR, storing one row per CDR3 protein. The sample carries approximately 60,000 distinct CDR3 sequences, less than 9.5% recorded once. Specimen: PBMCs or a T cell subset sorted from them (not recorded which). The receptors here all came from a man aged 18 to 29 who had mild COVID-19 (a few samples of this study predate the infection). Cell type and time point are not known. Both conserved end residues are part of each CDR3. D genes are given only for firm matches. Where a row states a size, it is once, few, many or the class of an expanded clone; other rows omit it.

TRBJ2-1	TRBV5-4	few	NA	CASSSGTASYNEQFF	TGTGCCAGCAGCAGCGGGACAGCCTCCTACAATGAGCAGTTCTTC
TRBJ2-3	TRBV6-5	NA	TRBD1	CASRSIRGPGGKIYTDTQYF	TGTGCCAGCCGTTCTATAAGAGGGCCAGGGGGTAAGATTTACACAGATACGCAGTATTTT
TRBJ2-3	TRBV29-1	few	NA	CSAGVQGERDTQYF	TGCAGCGCCGGAGTACAGGGCGAAAGAGATACGCAGTATTTT
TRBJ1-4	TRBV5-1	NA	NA	CASSWTPAGEKLFF	TGCGCCAGCAGCTGGACCCCGGCGGGTGAAAAACTGTTTTTT
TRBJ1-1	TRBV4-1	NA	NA	CASSPILRGREAFF	TGCGCCAGCAGCCCCATATTGCGGGGCAGAGAAGCTTTCTTT
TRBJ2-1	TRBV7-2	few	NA	CASSLSPRDEQFF	TGTGCCAGCAGCTTAAGCCCTCGGGATGAGCAGTTCTTC
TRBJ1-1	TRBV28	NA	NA	CASSIPQVNTEAFF	TGTGCCAGCAGTATACCCCAGGTGAACACTGAAGCTTTCTTT
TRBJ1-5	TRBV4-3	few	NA	CASSPWARSNQPQHF	TGCGCCAGCAGCCCATGGGCGCGAAGCAATCAGCCCCAGCATTTT
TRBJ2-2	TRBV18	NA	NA	CASSGNTGELFF	TGTGCCAGCTCGGGGAACACCGGGGAGCTGTTTTTT
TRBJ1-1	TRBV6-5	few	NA	CASSYSYGMNTEAFF	TGTGCCAGCAGTTACTCGTATGGGATGAACACTGAAGCTTTCTTT
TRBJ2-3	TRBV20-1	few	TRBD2	CSAVGTSGATDTQYF	TGCAGTGCTGTTGGGACTAGCGGGGCAACAGATACGCAGTATTTT
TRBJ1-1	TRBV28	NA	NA	CASESVNTEAFF	TGTGCCAGCGAGTCAGTAAACACTGAAGCTTTCTTT
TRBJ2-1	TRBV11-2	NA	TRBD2	CASSPGKGGGFF	TGTGCCAGCAGCCCGGGGAAGGGCGGGGGGTTCTTC
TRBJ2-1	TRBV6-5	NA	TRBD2	CASSLTSGWGSYNEQFF	TGTGCCAGCAGTTTAACTAGCGGGTGGGGCTCCTACAATGAGCAGTTCTTC
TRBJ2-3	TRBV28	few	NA	CASLGTVDTDTQYF	TGTGCCAGCCTTGGAACAGTAGACACAGATACGCAGTATTTT
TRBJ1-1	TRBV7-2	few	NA	CASSLAREAEAFF	TGTGCCAGCAGCTTAGCCAGGGAGGCTGAAGCTTTCTTT
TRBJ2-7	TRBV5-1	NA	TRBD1	CASSVTGRSSYEQYF	TGCGCCAGCAGCGTGACAGGGCGTAGCTCCTACGAGCAGTACTTC
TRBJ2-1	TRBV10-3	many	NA	CAIREDSSSYNEQFF	TGTGCCATCAGGGAGGACAGTAGCTCCTACAATGAGCAGTTCTTC
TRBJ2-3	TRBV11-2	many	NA	CASSLAVPSTDTQYF	TGTGCCAGCAGCTTAGCGGTCCCTAGCACAGATACGCAGTATTTT
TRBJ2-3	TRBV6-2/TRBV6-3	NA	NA	CASSYWLTTDTQYF	TGTGCCAGCAGTTACTGGCTCACCACAGATACGCAGTATTTT
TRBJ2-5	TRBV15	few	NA	CATKSGQETQYF	TGTGCCACCAAGTCAGGCCAAGAGACCCAGTACTTC
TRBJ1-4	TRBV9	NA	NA	CASSVGYSSYNEKLFF	TGTGCCAGCAGCGTTGGTTATAGCAGTTATAATGAAAAACTGTTTTTT
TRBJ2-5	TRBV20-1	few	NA	CSARGPRGTQYF	TGCAGTGCTAGAGGACCCCGGGGGACCCAGTACTTC
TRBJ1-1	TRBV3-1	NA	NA	CASSHHRDDTEAFF	TGTGCCAGCAGCCATCACAGGGACGACACTGAAGCTTTCTTT
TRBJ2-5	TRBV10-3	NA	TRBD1	CAISEQGVVGETQYF	TGTGCCATCAGTGAACAGGGGGTGGTAGGAGAGACCCAGTACTTC
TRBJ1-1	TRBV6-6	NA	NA	CASSYFHGQYTEAFF	TGTGCCAGCAGTTACTTTCACGGACAGTACACTGAAGCTTTCTTT
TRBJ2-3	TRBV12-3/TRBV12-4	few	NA	CASSWTSTDTQYF	TGTGCCAGCAGTTGGACTAGCACAGATACGCAGTATTTT
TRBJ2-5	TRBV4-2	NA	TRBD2	CASRRTSVETQYF	TGTGCCAGCAGGAGGACTAGCGTGGAGACCCAGTACTTC
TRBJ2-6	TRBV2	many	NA	CASSRDNSGANVLTF	TGTGCCAGCAGCCGGGACAACTCTGGGGCCAACGTCCTGACTTTC
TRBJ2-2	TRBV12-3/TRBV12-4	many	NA	CASSLQGTMFVAGELFF	TGTGCCAGCAGTTTGCAGGGGACGATGTTTGTTGCCGGGGAGCTGTTTTTT
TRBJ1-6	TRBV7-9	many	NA	CASSGPGDSPLHF	TGTGCCAGCAGCGGACCAGGGGATTCACCCCTCCACTTT
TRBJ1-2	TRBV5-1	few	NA	CASKSAQGFYGYTF	TGCGCCAGCAAAAGCGCCCAGGGTTTCTATGGCTACACCTTC
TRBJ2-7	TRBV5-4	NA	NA	CASSPAGAHEQYF	TGTGCCAGCAGCCCAGCTGGGGCCCACGAGCAGTACTTC
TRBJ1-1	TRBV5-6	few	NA	CASSLAPPHRNTEAFF	TGTGCCAGCAGCTTGGCCCCCCCACACAGAAACACTGAAGCTTTCTTT
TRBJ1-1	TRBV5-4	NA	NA	CASSSSSNTEAFF	TGTGCCAGCAGCTCCTCCTCGAACACTGAAGCTTTCTTT
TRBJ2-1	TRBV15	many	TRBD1	CATSVRDRSSYNEQFF	TGTGCCACCAGCGTAAGGGACAGGAGCTCCTACAATGAGCAGTTCTTC
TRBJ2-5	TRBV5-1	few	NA	CASSFGFGETQYF	TGCGCCAGCAGCTTCGGTTTCGGAGAGACCCAGTACTTC
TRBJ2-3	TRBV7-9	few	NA	CASSLEPDTQYF	TGTGCCAGCAGCTTGGAGCCAGATACGCAGTATTTT
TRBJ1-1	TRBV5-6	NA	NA	CASSRDGIEAFF	TGTGCCAGCAGTCGGGACGGAATCGAAGCTTTCTTT
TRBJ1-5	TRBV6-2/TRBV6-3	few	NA	CASSYSGGIQPQHF	TGTGCCAGCAGTTACTCCGGCGGGATTCAGCCCCAGCATTTT